The 13 T cell receptor beta chains given below trace back to one sample, sequenced in a study of T-cell memory formation after mild COVID-19. TCRdb reprocessed the 5' RACE reads with MiXCR, giving one entry per CDR3 protein. The sample lists fewer than 650,000 distinct CDR3 sequences, around 16% occurring once. Sample: PBMCs or a T cell subset sorted from them (not recorded which). The receptor source for this set is an adult woman who had mild COVID-19 (a few samples of this study predate the infection). Cell type and time point are not known.

This clonotype was observed a few times. The chain links TRBV27 to TRBJ2-7; TRBD2 agrees at 14 bases. V lost 7 bases to trimming and J lost 5 bases; unmatched junction nucleotides: 10. The CDR3 totals 16 residues. Germline CDR1 and CDR2: MNHEY and SMNVEV (reference sequence). Here the CDR3 reads CASIKRLAGGLHEQYF. The CDR3 bases are TGTGCCAGCATTAAGAGACTAGCGGGAGGGCTTCACGAGCAGTACTTC.

This clonotype has a handful of counts. The rearrangement uses TRBV3-1 and TRBJ2-2; the match to TRBD1 covers 7 bases. The CDR3 is 14 residues long. V lost 4 bases to trimming and J lost 3 bases; unmatched junction nucleotides: 2. CDR1 is LGHDT and CDR2 is YNNKEL in the germline V gene (reference sequence). CDR3 protein: CASSPGTDTGELFF. As DNA, the CDR3 is TGTGCCAGCAGCCCCGGGACAGACACCGGGGAGCTGTTTTTT.

The chain uses TRBV7-3 and TRBJ2-3; TRBD1 aligns across 8 bases. The CDR3 consists of 15 residues. Trimming cost V 5 bases and J 5 bases; bases outside gene matches: 9. The V gene's germline CDR1 is SGHTA and CDR2 FQGTGA. The CDR3 is CASSPLGTGGDTQYF. In nucleotides, the CDR3 is TGTGCCAGCAGCCCGCTGGGGACAGGAGGAGATACGCAGTATTTT. The whole variable domain, filled in from reference TRBV7-3 and TRBJ2-3, reads GAGVSQTPSNKVTEKGKYVELRCDPISGHTALYWYRQSLGQGPEFLIYFQGTGAADDSGLPNDRFFAVRPEGSVSTLKIQRTERGDSAVYLCASSPLGTGGDTQYFGPGTRLTVL.

The chain recombines TRBV10-3 with TRBJ2-5, with 9 bases matching TRBD2. The germline V gene encodes CDR1 ENHRY and CDR2 SYGVKD. CDR3 length equals 15 residues. V was pared by 3 bases and J by 5 bases, with 7 bases of the junction left unmatched. The chain's CDR3 is CAISEGGGARETQYF. The CDR3 region has the DNA TGTGCCATCAGTGAAGGCGGGGGGGCCCGTGAGACCCAGTACTTC.

This clonotype was seen many times. The gene calls are TRBV5-1 and TRBJ2-7; 9 nucleotides agree with TRBD1. The CDR3 has 14 residues. V was pared by 4 bases and J by 6 bases, with 8 bases of the junction left unmatched. The germline gives CDR1 SGHRS, CDR2 YFSETQ. CDR3 DNA sequence: TGCGCCAGCAGCCTTGGACAGGGGACGGGCGAGCAGTACTTC. Translated, it gives CASSLGQGTGEQYF.

This clonotype was seen at least ten times. V is TRBV11-3 and J is TRBJ2-1; TRBD2 might be the D (6 bases). V was cut by 5 bases and J by 10 bases, with 9 bases left in between. The CDR3 has 11 amino acids. Germline V gene data show CDR1 as SGHNT and CDR2 as YENEEA. The DNA of the CDR3 is TGTGCCAGCAGCACAACTAGCGAGCAGTTCTTC. This codes for CASSTTSEQFF.

This clonotype showed up just a few times. This chain uses TRBV7-9 with TRBJ2-5, with 12 bases identical to TRBD2. The germline gives CDR1 SEHNR, CDR2 FQNEAQ (reference sequence). Germline trimming cut 4 bases from V and 5 bases from J; bases unmatched to any gene: 14. CDR3 length: 18 residues. CDR3 region: CASSSHLKTSGSGETQYF. Here the CDR3 DNA reads TGTGCCAGCAGCTCCCATCTAAAGACTAGCGGGAGTGGGGAGACCCAGTACTTC.

The gene calls are TRBV5-5 and TRBJ1-5, with a possible D match to TRBD1 (5 bases). The CDR3 spans 15 residues. Germline loops: CDR1 SGHKS, CDR2 YYEKEE (reference sequence). V was clipped by 4 bases and J by 4 bases, with 15 bases between them. CDR3 residues: CASSRVGAGNQPQHF. CDR3 coding DNA: TGTGCCAGCAGCCGAGTCGGGGCTGGGAATCAGCCCCAGCATTTT.

V usage is TRBV12-3 or TRBV12-4 and J usage is TRBJ2-3; D could derive from TRBD1 or TRBD2 (5 bases each). V was shortened by 6 bases and J by 1 base, with 14 bases between the two germline ends. The length of the CDR3 is 15 residues. Written as DNA, the CDR3 is TGTGCCAGCAGACCAGGGTGGACTGGCACAGATACGCAGTATTTT. Translation gives CASRPGWTGTDTQYF.

The chain recombines TRBV7-8 with TRBJ1-6; 8 nucleotides match TRBD1. Trimming took 6 bases from V and 10 from J; bases not matched to a gene: 11. CDR3 length: 15 amino acids. Germline V gives CDR1 SGHVS, CDR2 FQNEAQ. In DNA, the CDR3 is TGTGCCAGCAGGAAAACAGGGGGAGGAGAGTCACCCCTCCACTTT. Its protein is CASRKTGGGESPLHF.

The rearrangement uses TRBV20-1 and TRBJ1-5; D not resolved. Trimming cost V 5 bases and J 0 bases, with 26 bases left between them. Germline-derived CDR1 and CDR2 are DFQATT and SNEGSKA (reference sequence). The CDR3 has 19 residues. The CDR3 bases are TGCAGTGCTTGCCCCCGGCGGGAGGGCCCCCCTTATAGCAATCAGCCCCAGCATTTT. Residues: CSACPRREGPPYSNQPQHF.

This clonotype appeared many times. V and J are TRBV29-1 and TRBJ1-2; D call uncertain. Germline CDR1 SQVTM, CDR2 ANQGSEA. V lost 0 bases to trimming and J lost 0 bases, with 8 bases between them. The CDR3 loop spans 14 amino acids. The CDR3 here is CSVEDGRANYGYTF. CDR3 DNA sequence: TGCAGCGTTGAAGATGGGCGAGCTAACTATGGCTACACCTTC.

The chain has TRBV29-1 and TRBJ1-1; D possibly corresponds to TRBD1 (6 bases). CDR3 size: 12 residues. V was clipped by 6 bases and J by 4 bases, with 12 bases between them. Germline V gene data show CDR1 as SQVTM and CDR2 as ANQGSEA. CDR3 loop: CSVATGITEAFF. The CDR3 DNA is TGCAGCGTCGCCACAGGGATCACTGAAGCTTTCTTT.